Below, 21 T cell receptor beta chains from the same sample are listed, as sequenced in a study of blood T cell repertoires in COVID-19. Using immunoSEQ multiplex PCR, the repertoire was profiled, and TCRdb retains in-frame clones only, with some absent. The sample records 120,000 to 150,000 clones, 65% to 85% being singletons. The sample consisted of peripheral blood. The receptors stem from a man aged 45 to 65 with active or convalescent COVID-19.

The V and J genes are TRBV7-9 and TRBJ1-2; D may be TRBD1 (6 bases). Per the germline V gene, CDR1 is SEHNR and CDR2 is FQNEAQ (reference sequence). V lost 1 base to trimming and J lost 5 bases, with 8 bases between them. The CDR3 extends over 13 amino acids. The DNA for the CDR3 is TGTGCCAGCAGCTTAGACAGGGCTTATGGCTACACCTTC. The encoded protein is CASSLDRAYGYTF.

The chain combines TRBV19 with TRBJ2-1, with 12 bases fitting TRBD2. Trimming took 7 bases from V and 8 from J; bases not matched to a gene: 12. The germline V gene encodes CDR1 LNHDA and CDR2 SQIVND (reference sequence). CDR3 size: 16 residues. The CDR3 is CASNLRLAGVVDEQFF. In DNA form, the CDR3 reads TGTGCCAGTAACCTCCGACTAGCGGGAGTCGTCGATGAGCAGTTCTTC.

The chain employs TRBV10-3 and TRBJ1-1; 8 nucleotides match TRBD1. CDR1 is ENHRY and CDR2 is SYGVKD in the germline V gene. Trimming cost V 7 bases and J 7 bases; bases outside gene matches: 8. The CDR3 has 13 amino acids. CDR3 amino acids: CAIIASGGGEAFF. CDR3 nucleotides: TGTGCCATCATCGCTTCAGGGGGCGGTGAAGCTTTCTTT.

There are a few counts of this clone. The junction departs from the called germline gene at one end, perhaps through a read error. The chain has TRBV28 and TRBJ2-3, with D uncertain. CDR3 length: 14 amino acids. Germline lookup yields CDR1 MDHEN and CDR2 SYDVKM. This CDR3 is CASSPLVSRDTQYF. The CDR3 nucleotides read TGTGCCAGCAGCCCCCTAGTTAGCAGAGATACGCAGTATTTT.

V is TRBV7-3 and J is TRBJ2-5, with D maybe TRBD2 (6 bases). The CDR3 is made up of 15 amino acids. Germline CDR1 SGHTA, CDR2 FQGTGA. Between the trimmed V and J ends, which lost 5 bases and 3 bases, there was a span of 16 bases. The CDR3 loop is CASSLTGLAEETQYF. CDR3 DNA sequence: TGTGCCAGCAGCCTCACGGGCTTAGCGGAAGAGACCCAGTACTTC.

The count of this clone is one. This sequence joins TRBV7-3 and TRBJ2-3; tentative D call: TRBD2 (7 bases). V lost 2 bases to trimming and J lost 4 bases, with 16 bases between them. The length of the CDR3 is 16 residues. Germline CDR1 reads SGHTA; CDR2 reads FQGTGA. For the CDR3, the DNA is TGTGCCAGCAGCTTAGGCCACAGGGAGGGTTCAGATACGCAGTATTTT. Its translation is CASSLGHREGSDTQYF.

This chain links TRBV5-1 with TRBJ2-5; 11 positions agree with TRBD2. The ends lost 0 bases at V and 4 bases at J; junction bases unmatched: 2. The CDR3 sequence is 15 residues long. Germline V gene lookup returns CDR1 SGHRS and CDR2 YFSETQ. The CDR3 coding sequence is TGCGCCAGCAGCTTGGGGCTAGCGGGAGGAGAGACCCAGTACTTC. It specifies CASSLGLAGGETQYF. The complete variable domain, with remaining parts taken from reference TRBV5-1 and TRBJ2-5, reads KAGVTQTPRYLIKTRGQQVTLSCSPISGHRSVSWYQQTPGQGLQFLFEYFSETQRNKGNFPGRFSGRQFSNSRSEMNVSTLELGDSALYLCASSLGLAGGETQYFGPGTRLLVL.

The sample holds many counts of this clone. The rearrangement links TRBV7-8 to TRBJ2-3; D may be TRBD2 (6 bases). Germline V gene sequence: CDR1 SGHVS, CDR2 FQNEAQ. V dropped 2 bases and J dropped 3 bases, with 15 bases sitting between them. The CDR3 sequence is 16 residues long. The DNA for the CDR3 is TGTGCCAGCAGCTTAACAATTATCGGGGGTACAGATACGCAGTATTTT. Residues: CASSLTIIGGTDTQYF. Looking up the rest from reference TRBV7-8 and TRBJ2-3 gives the full variable domain: GAGVSQSPRYKVAKRGQDVALRCDPISGHVSLFWYQQALGQGPEFLTYFQNEAQLDKSGLPSDRFFAERPEGSVSTLKIQRTQQEDSAVYLCASSLTIIGGTDTQYFGPGTRLTVL.

The chain employs TRBV5-5 and TRBJ2-2; D gene unclear. The V gene's germline CDR1 is SGHKS and CDR2 YYEKEE (reference sequence). The CDR3 is made up of 13 amino acids. The V gene lost 2 bases and the J gene lost 5 bases, with 7 bases spanning the gap. The CDR3 loop is CASSFRGTGELFF. Here the CDR3 DNA reads TGTGCCAGCAGCTTTAGAGGAACCGGGGAGCTGTTTTTT.

The V and J genes are TRBV7-2 and TRBJ1-6, with unresolved D. V lost 5 bases, J lost 5 bases, and 13 bases lay in between. Germline V gene data show CDR1 as SGHTA and CDR2 as FQGNSA. The CDR3 is 15 residues long. The CDR3 DNA follows: TGTGCCAGCAGCCCCCAGAGACATAATAATTCACCCCTCCACTTT. This encodes CASSPQRHNNSPLHF.

This rearrangement joins TRBV4-1 to TRBJ2-7, with TRBD2 as a possible D gene (6 bases). Germline V CDR1 and CDR2: MGHRA, YSYEKL. Trimming left V 0 bases short and J 2 bases short, with 14 bases between. CDR3 length: 16 amino acids. The CDR3 protein is CASSQDNRGITYEQYF. The CDR3 region has the DNA TGCGCCAGCAGCCAAGATAATCGCGGGATCACCTACGAGCAGTACTTC.

V is TRBV19 and J is TRBJ2-2; D uncertain. Germline V lookup: CDR1 LNHDA, CDR2 SQIVND (reference sequence). V was pared by 7 bases and J by 1 base, with 10 bases between. The CDR3 runs 14 residues. The CDR3 here is CASNPSGNTGELFF. As DNA, the CDR3 is TGTGCCAGTAACCCGTCAGGGAACACCGGGGAGCTGTTTTTT.

J is TRBJ1-2 and V is TRBV6-5, with TRBD1 matching 7 bases. The ends lost 1 base at V and 4 bases at J; junction bases unmatched: 9. This CDR3 has 16 residues. In germline, CDR1 is MNHEY, CDR2 SVGAGI. The CDR3 sequence is CASSYLRDTGVYGYTF. In nucleotides, the CDR3 is TGTGCCAGCAGTTACTTGAGGGACACAGGGGTCTATGGCTACACCTTC.

The chain has TRBV7-6 and TRBJ2-7; TRBD1 might be the D (6 bases). This CDR3 is 18 amino acids long. V gave up 2 bases and J gave up 2 bases, with 22 bases separating them. Germline-derived CDR1 and CDR2 are SGHVS and FNYEAQ. The CDR3 is CASSLTPPNDRSTYEQYF. CDR3 bases: TGTGCCAGCAGCTTAACCCCTCCTAATGACAGGTCGACCTACGAGCAGTACTTC.

The chain is built from TRBV7-2 and TRBJ2-1, with D possibly being TRBD1 (5 bases). Trimming stripped 2 bases from V and 4 bases from J, with 6 bases between. Per germline, CDR1 SGHTA and CDR2 FQGNSA. The CDR3 totals 13 residues. In DNA, the CDR3 is TGTGCCAGCAGCTTAAACAGGTACAATGAGCAGTTCTTC. Residues: CASSLNRYNEQFF.

V and J are TRBV19 and TRBJ2-2, with 7 bases identical to TRBD1. The CDR3 spans 14 residues. Per germline, CDR1 LNHDA and CDR2 SQIVND (reference sequence). The V and J ends lost 7 bases and 6 bases, in that order; junction bases with no gene match: 8. CDR3 residues: CASTLQGKAGELFF. In DNA form, the CDR3 reads TGTGCCAGTACCCTACAGGGGAAGGCCGGGGAGCTGTTTTTT.

The chain employs TRBV27 and TRBJ1-2; D gene ambiguous. CDR1 and CDR2 from the germline V gene are MNHEY and SMNVEV (reference sequence). Trimming cost V 6 bases and J 4 bases, with 18 bases left between them. The CDR3 consists of 15 residues. The CDR3 DNA reads TGTGCCAGCAGACCTTTGGACTTTCTAAGCTATGGCTACACCTTC. The encoded protein is CASRPLDFLSYGYTF.

V and J are TRBV7-3 and TRBJ2-1; D is unresolved. Germline CDR1 is SGHTA and CDR2 is FQGTGA. Trimming stripped 5 bases from V and 0 bases from J, with 17 bases between. The CDR3 totals 17 residues. CDR3 in DNA: TGTGCCAGCAGCCTGAATCCCCTCTCGAGCTCCTACAATGAGCAGTTCTTC. Residues: CASSLNPLSSSYNEQFF.

The V gene is TRBV7-2, the J gene TRBJ2-7; 8 bases are a match to TRBD1. With 5 bases clipped from V and 2 bases from J, the junction kept 2 bases outside the gene matches. This CDR3 contains 13 residues. CDR1 and CDR2 (germline): SGHTA, FQGNSA. The CDR3 coding sequence is TGTGCCAGCAGCCGGGACAGGACCTACGAGCAGTACTTC. Protein product: CASSRDRTYEQYF. The complete variable domain, with remaining parts taken from reference TRBV7-2 and TRBJ2-7, reads GAGVSQSPSNKVTEKGKDVELRCDPISGHTALYWYRQSLGQGLEFLIYFQGNSAPDKSGLPSDRFSAERTGGSVSTLTIQRTQQEDSAVYLCASSRDRTYEQYFGPGTRLTVT.

The table lists this clone with many counts. The chain carries TRBV5-1 and TRBJ1-2; TRBD1 aligns across 10 bases. V lost 7 bases and J lost 3; bases outside the gene matches: 3. Germline assignment: CDR1 SGHRS and CDR2 YFSETQ. The CDR3 loop spans 13 amino acids. CDR3 sequence: CASGGTGDYGYTF. CDR3 coding DNA: TGCGCCAGCGGGGGGACAGGGGACTATGGCTACACCTTC.

The gene calls are TRBV6-5 and TRBJ2-3; TRBD1 matches at 7 bases. The germline V gene has CDR1 MNHEY and CDR2 SVGAGI. J gave up 4 bases and V 6 bases, and 10 bases lay outside the gene matches. The CDR3 runs 15 residues. The CDR3 bases are TGTGCCAGCAGACGAAGACAGGGTGGGGCAGATACGCAGTATTTT. This gives the protein CASRRRQGGADTQYF.